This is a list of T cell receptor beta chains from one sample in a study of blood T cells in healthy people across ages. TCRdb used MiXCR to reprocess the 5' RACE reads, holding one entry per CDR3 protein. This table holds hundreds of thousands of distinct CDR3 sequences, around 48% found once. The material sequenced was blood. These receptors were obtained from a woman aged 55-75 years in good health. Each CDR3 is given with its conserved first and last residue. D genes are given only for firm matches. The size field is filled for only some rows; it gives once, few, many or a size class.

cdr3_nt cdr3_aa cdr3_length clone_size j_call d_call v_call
TGTGCCAGCAGCGAGAGGGAGCTAGCGCTTCAAGAGACCCAGTACTTC CASSERELALQETQYF 16 . TRBJ2-5 . TRBV21-1
TGTGCCAGCAGTTACTCTTTCGGGACGACAGGAGTAGAGGAAAAACTGTTTTTT CASSYSFGTTGVEEKLFF 18 . TRBJ1-4 . TRBV6-5
TGCGCCAGCAGCCACCTAGGGACAGGGGGCCCAGGGCTAGCTGGCACTGAAGCTTTCTTT CASSHLGTGGPGLAGTEAFF 20 . TRBJ1-1 TRBD1 TRBV4-3
TGTGCCAGCAGCCTTACAGGGAGACCCTACAATGAGCAGTTCTTC CASSLTGRPYNEQFF 15 . TRBJ2-1 . TRBV12-3/TRBV12-4
TGTGCCAGCAGTGATCCGGGACAGGGACAAACTGAAGCTTTCTTT CASSDPGQGQTEAFF 15 . TRBJ1-1 TRBD1 TRBV2
TGTGCCAGCAGTCCCGCCGCGGGACAGGGATTTGAAGCTTTCTTT CASSPAAGQGFEAFF 15 . TRBJ1-1 TRBD1 TRBV7-2
TGTGCCTGGAGTCGGGGGTCGGGGAGCACAGATACGCAGTATTTT CAWSRGSGSTDTQYF 15 . TRBJ2-3 . TRBV30
TGTGCCAGCAGCTACGGGCAGGGAAACATTCAGTACTTC CASSYGQGNIQYF 13 . TRBJ2-4 . TRBV6-2/TRBV6-3
TGTGCCAGCAGTGACGGAGGTGTGGGGGTCGGGTACACCTTC CASSDGGVGVGYTF 14 . TRBJ1-2 . TRBV25-1
TGTGCCAGCAGCGATAGGGACAGTAACTATGGCTACACCTTC CASSDRDSNYGYTF 14 few TRBJ1-2 TRBD1 TRBV12-3/TRBV12-4
TGCAGTGCTAGGCCCAACGAGAGGCCCGGCACAGATACGCAGTATTTT CSARPNERPGTDTQYF 16 . TRBJ2-3 . TRBV20-1
TGTGCCAGCAGGCTTAGCGGGAGTGACGGGGAGCTGTTTTTT CASRLSGSDGELFF 14 . TRBJ2-2 TRBD2 TRBV28
TGCAGTGCTAGAGATAGGACTAGCGGGAGTGGGGAGCTGTTTTTT CSARDRTSGSGELFF 15 once TRBJ2-2 TRBD2 TRBV20-1
TGTGCCAGCAGCTTAGCACAGGGGGCTTTTTACGAGCAGTACTTC CASSLAQGAFYEQYF 15 . TRBJ2-7 TRBD1 TRBV7-9
TGTGCCAGCAGCCCATCACCCGCGAGCACAGATACGCAGTATTTT CASSPSPASTDTQYF 15 many TRBJ2-3 . TRBV7-7
TGTGCCAGCAAGATAGGGACAGGAGGAGAAAAACTGTTTTTT CASKIGTGGEKLFF 14 once TRBJ1-4 TRBD1 TRBV12-3/TRBV12-4
TGTGCCAGCAGCCCTCTGGCGGAGACCCAGTACTTC CASSPLAETQYF 12 few TRBJ2-5 . TRBV28
TGTGCCAGCAGGAAGCCGCTGTCTGGGGCCAACGTCCTGACTTTC CASRKPLSGANVLTF 15 . TRBJ2-6 . TRBV28
TGTGCCAGCCGATCAGGGGGCATCTACGAGCAGTACTTC CASRSGGIYEQYF 13 few TRBJ2-7 TRBD1 TRBV6-2/TRBV6-3
TGCAGTGCCACAGGGATGAGGGTTGAAGCTTTCTTT CSATGMRVEAFF 12 few TRBJ1-1 . TRBV20-1
TGTGCCAGCAGCTTAAACAGCGGGAGCAATGAGCAGTTCTTC CASSLNSGSNEQFF 14 . TRBJ2-1 TRBD2 TRBV7-9
TGTGCCAGCAGTCCCCAGGCAGGGGCGGACTATGGCTACACCTTC CASSPQAGADYGYTF 15 few TRBJ1-2 . TRBV12-3/TRBV12-4
TGTGCCAGCAGCCGATCGAAACGGGACCCCCAGGACTACGAGCAGTACTTC CASSRSKRDPQDYEQYF 17 . TRBJ2-7 . TRBV27
TGCAGTGCTAGAGATATGCGCAGGGCCTACGAGCAGTACTTC CSARDMRRAYEQYF 14 . TRBJ2-7 . TRBV20-1
TGTGCCAGCGGGGACAGCTCCTATAATTCACCCCTCCACTTT CASGDSSYNSPLHF 14 . TRBJ1-6 TRBD1 TRBV2
TGCGCCAGCAGCTTGGCCACGGGAGCGGTAGATGCGCAGTATTTT CASSLATGAVDAQYF 15 . TRBJ2-3 . TRBV5-1
TGTGCCAGCAGCGACATCCTTGAAGGGGCTACGGAGCAGTTCTTC CASSDILEGATEQFF 15 . TRBJ2-1 . TRBV13
TGTGCCACCAGTGATCATGGGACAGGGCGAGAAGGCTACACCTTC CATSDHGTGREGYTF 15 . TRBJ1-2 TRBD1 TRBV24-1
TGTGCCAGCAGGGGGTACCGGACAGTGGGACCCCACAATGAGCAGTTCTTC CASRGYRTVGPHNEQFF 17 . TRBJ2-1 . TRBV6-4
TGTGCCAGCAGACAGGGAAAAAACACTGAAGCTTTCTTT CASRQGKNTEAFF 13 . TRBJ1-1 . TRBV6-5
TGCAGTGCTAGTTGGCTCCCGGGAGACTACAATGAGCAGTTCTTC CSASWLPGDYNEQFF 15 . TRBJ2-1 . TRBV20-1
TGCAGTGCAAGACAGGGAAAGAACACCTACGAGCAGTACTTC CSARQGKNTYEQYF 14 few TRBJ2-7 TRBD1 TRBV20-1
TGTGCCAGCAGTGAACGTATGTTGGGACTAGCGAGATACGAGCAGTACTTC CASSERMLGLARYEQYF 17 few TRBJ2-7 TRBD2 TRBV2
TGTGCCAGCAGCAGCACCGGGACAGGGGACTACGAGCAGTACTTC CASSSTGTGDYEQYF 15 few TRBJ2-7 TRBD1 TRBV2
TGTGCCAGCACAAAACGACGACAGGGGGAATACTATGGCTACACCTTC CASTKRRQGEYYGYTF 16 . TRBJ1-2 TRBD1 TRBV6-2/TRBV6-3